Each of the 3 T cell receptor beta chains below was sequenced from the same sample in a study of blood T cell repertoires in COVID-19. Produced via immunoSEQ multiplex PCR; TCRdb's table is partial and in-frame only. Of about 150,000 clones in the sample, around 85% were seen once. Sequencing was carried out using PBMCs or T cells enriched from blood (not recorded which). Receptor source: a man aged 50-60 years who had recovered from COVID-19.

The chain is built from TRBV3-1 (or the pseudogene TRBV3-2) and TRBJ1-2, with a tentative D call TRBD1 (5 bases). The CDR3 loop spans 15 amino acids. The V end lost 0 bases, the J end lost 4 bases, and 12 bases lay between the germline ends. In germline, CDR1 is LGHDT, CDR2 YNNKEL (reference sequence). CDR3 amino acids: CASSQEPGRGYGYTF. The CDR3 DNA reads TGTGCCAGCAGCCAAGAACCAGGGAGGGGCTATGGCTACACCTTC.

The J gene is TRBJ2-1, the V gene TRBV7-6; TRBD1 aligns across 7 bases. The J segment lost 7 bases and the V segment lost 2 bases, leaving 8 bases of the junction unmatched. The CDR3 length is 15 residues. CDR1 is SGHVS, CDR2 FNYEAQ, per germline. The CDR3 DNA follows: TGTGCCAGCAGCTTATCGGGACAGCGGTGGAATGAGCAGTTCTTC. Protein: CASSLSGQRWNEQFF. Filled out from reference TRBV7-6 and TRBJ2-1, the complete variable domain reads GAGVSQSPRYKVTKRGQDVALRCDPISGHVSLYWYRQALGQGPEFLTYFNYEAQQDKSGLPNDRFSAERPEGSISTLTIQRTEQRDSAMYRCASSLSGQRWNEQFFGPGTRLTVL.

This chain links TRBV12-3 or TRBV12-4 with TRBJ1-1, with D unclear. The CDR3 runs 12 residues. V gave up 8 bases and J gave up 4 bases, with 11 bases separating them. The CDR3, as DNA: TGTGCCAGCCGTGGAGGTAGCACTGAAGCTTTCTTT. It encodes CASRGGSTEAFF.